The source of this T cell receptor beta chain is a study of T cell responses to AZD1222 COVID-19 vaccine. The CDR3 contains 15 residues. Per germline, CDR1 SGHRS and CDR2 YFSETQ. Trimming removed 4 bases from V and 2 bases from J; junction bases left unmatched: 4. Sequencing used immunoSEQ multiplex PCR; TCRdb keeps in-frame clones, though not all of them. The data hold some 130,000 clones, with roughly 93% observed a single time. This chain uses TRBV5-1 with TRBJ2-7, with 12 bases fitting TRBD2. The sample in question was peripheral blood, obtained 28 days after the second AZD1222 dose. The TCR originated in an adult who received the AZD1222 COVID-19 vaccine. The CDR3 loop is CASSPRTSGTYEQYF. The CDR3 bases are TGCGCCAGCAGCCCAAGGACTAGCGGGACCTACGAGCAGTACTTC.